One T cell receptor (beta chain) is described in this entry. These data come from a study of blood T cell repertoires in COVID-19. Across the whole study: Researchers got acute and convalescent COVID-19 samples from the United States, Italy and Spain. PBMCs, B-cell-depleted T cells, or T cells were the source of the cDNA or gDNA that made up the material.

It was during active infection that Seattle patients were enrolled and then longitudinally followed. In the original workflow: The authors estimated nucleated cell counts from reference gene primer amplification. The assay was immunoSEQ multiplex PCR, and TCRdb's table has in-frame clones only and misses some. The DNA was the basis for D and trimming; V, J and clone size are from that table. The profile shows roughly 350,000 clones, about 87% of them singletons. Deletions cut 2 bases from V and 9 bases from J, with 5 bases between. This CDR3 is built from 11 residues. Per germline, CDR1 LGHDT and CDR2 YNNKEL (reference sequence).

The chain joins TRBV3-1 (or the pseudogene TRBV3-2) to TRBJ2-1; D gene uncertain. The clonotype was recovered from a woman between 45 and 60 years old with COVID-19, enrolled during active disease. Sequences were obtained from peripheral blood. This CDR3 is CASSQSLEQFF. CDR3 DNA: TGTGCCAGCAGCCAATCCCTTGAGCAGTTCTTC.